One T cell receptor (beta chain) is described in this entry. The antigen is unknown. The culture ran for about eleven days before CD4+ T cells were isolated. The data stem from a study of vaccination effects on CD4 cells after COVID-19. Study information: Subjects were given two BNT162b2 or mRNA-1273 vaccine doses. Cultures of roughly 2 million PBMC per well contained about 11 IU/ml IL-2 plus 10 ug/ml peptides.

V lost 0 bases and J lost 0, with 8 bases in between. This CDR3 contains 15 residues. Germline CDR1 reads GTSNPN; CDR2 reads SVGIG (reference sequence). Study-level results: In vaccinees who were healthy, merely 1 out of 255 vaccine-induced clones cross-reacted with common cold coronaviruses. Few convalescent patients were studied, and early post-infection samples were lacking.

The protocol was immunoSEQ multiplex PCR, while the TCRdb copy is restricted to in-frame clones and leaves out a portion. The table has about 76,000 clones, roughly 80% seen once; the top ten hold roughly 1.9%. The V gene is TRBV30, the J gene TRBJ1-4; D ambiguous. Sequenced here: CD4+ T cells from PBMCs cultured without peptide, sampled before COVID-19 vaccination. The receptor comes from a human donor who received a COVID-19 vaccine. In DNA, the CDR3 is TGTGCCTGGAGTGTACAAGTTGCAACTAATGAAAAACTGTTTTTT. Its protein is CAWSVQVATNEKLFF.